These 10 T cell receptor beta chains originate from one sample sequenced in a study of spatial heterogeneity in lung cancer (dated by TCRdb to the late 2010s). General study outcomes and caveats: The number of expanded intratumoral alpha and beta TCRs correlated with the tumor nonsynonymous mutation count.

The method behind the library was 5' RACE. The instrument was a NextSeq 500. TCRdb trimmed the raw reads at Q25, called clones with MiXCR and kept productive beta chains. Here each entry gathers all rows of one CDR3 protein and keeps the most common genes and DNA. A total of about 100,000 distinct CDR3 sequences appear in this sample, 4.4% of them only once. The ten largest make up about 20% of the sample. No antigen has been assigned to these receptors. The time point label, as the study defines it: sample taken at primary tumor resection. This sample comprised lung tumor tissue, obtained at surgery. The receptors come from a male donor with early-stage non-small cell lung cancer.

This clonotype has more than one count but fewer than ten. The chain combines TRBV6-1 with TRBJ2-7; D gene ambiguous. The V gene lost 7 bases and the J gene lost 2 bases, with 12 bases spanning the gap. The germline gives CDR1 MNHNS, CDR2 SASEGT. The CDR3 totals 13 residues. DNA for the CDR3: TGTGCCAGCAACCCGGACGGCACCTACGAGCAGTACTTC. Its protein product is CASNPDGTYEQYF.

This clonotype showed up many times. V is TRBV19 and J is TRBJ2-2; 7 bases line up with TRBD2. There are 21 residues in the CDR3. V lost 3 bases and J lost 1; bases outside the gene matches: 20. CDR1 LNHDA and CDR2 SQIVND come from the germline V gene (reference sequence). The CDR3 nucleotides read TGTGCCAGTAGTATCTTTCCCAGGTGGCGGGAGAATTTGAGGAACACCGGGGAGCTGTTTTTT. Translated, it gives CASSIFPRWRENLRNTGELFF.

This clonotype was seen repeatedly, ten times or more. CDR3 bases: TGTGCCACCAGCAGAAGACAGGGAGTTGCAAAACTGTTTTTT. It yields the protein CATSRRQGVAKLFF. The V gene is TRBV15, the J gene TRBJ1-4; 7 bases are shared with TRBD1. The junction had 7 bases not matched to a gene; V was cut back by 2 bases and J by 10 bases. The CDR3 covers 14 residues. Germline CDR1 reads LNHNV; CDR2 reads YYDKDF (reference sequence).

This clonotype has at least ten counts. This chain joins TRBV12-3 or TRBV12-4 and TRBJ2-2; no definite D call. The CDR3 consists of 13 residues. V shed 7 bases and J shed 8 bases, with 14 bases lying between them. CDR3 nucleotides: TGTGCCAGCACCACGGACCCTGCGGGGGAGCTGTTTTTT. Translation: CASTTDPAGELFF.

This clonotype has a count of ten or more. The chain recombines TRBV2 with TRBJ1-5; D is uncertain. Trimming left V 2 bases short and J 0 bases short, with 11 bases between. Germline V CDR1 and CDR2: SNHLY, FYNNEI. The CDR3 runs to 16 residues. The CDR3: CASSERPSNSNQPQHF. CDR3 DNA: TGTGCCAGCAGTGAACGGCCCTCAAATAGCAATCAGCCCCAGCATTTT. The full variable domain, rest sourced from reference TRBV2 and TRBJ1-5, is EPEVTQTPSHQVTQMGQEVILRCVPISNHLYFYWYRQILGQKVEFLVSFYNNEISEKSEIFDDQFSVERPDGSNFTLKIRSTKLEDSAMYFCASSERPSNSNQPQHFGDGTRLSIL.

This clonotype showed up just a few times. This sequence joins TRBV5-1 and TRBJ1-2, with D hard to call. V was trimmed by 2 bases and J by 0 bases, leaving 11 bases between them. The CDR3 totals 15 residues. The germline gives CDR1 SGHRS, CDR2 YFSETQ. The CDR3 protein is CASSFAGIPNYGYTF. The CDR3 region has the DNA TGCGCCAGCAGCTTCGCGGGGATTCCTAACTATGGCTACACCTTC.

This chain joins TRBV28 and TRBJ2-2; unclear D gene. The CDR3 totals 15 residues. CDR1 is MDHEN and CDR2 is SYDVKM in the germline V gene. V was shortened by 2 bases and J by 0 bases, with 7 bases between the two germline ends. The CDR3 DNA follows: TGTGCCAGCAGTTTAGTCCGGGCGAACACCGGGGAGCTGTTTTTT. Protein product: CASSLVRANTGELFF.

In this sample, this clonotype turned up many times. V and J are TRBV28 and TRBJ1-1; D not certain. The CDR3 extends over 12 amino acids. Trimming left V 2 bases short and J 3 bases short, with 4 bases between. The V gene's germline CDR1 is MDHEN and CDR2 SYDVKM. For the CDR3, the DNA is TGTGCCAGCAGTTTACAGGACACTGAAGCTTTCTTT. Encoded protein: CASSLQDTEAFF. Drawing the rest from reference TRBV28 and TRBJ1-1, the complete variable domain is DVKVTQSSRYLVKRTGEKVFLECVQDMDHENMFWYRQDPGLGLRLIYFSYDVKMKEKGDIPEGYSVSREKKERFSLILESASTNQTSMYLCASSLQDTEAFFGQGTRLTVV.

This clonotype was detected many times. CDR3 in DNA: TGTGCCAGCTCACCGGACCAAGAGACCCAGTACTTC. It codes for CASSPDQETQYF. The chain combines TRBV18 with TRBJ2-5; no reliable D call. With 3 bases removed from V and 0 bases from J, the gap between germline ends came to 2 bases. CDR1 is KGHSH and CDR2 is LQKENI in the germline V gene. The CDR3 sequence is 12 residues long.

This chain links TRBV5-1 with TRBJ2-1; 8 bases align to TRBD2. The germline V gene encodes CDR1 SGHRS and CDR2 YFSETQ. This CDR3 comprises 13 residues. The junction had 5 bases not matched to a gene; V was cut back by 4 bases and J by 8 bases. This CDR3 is CASSAGGWDEQFF. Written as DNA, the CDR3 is TGCGCCAGCAGCGCGGGAGGTTGGGATGAGCAGTTCTTC.